These 12 T cell receptor beta chains were sequenced from one sample in a study of blood T cell repertoires in COVID-19. Clones were sequenced by immunoSEQ multiplex PCR, and TCRdb holds only the in-frame ones, with some missing. The sample consists of over 200,000 clones, about 83% of them appearing once. The sample was PBMCs or T cells enriched from blood (not recorded which). The origin of the receptors is a woman aged 40 to 50 who had recovered from COVID-19.

This clone occurred a few times. This sequence joins TRBV6-5 and TRBJ2-7; D is undetermined. The CDR3 runs 14 residues. V dropped 7 bases and J dropped 7 bases, with 20 bases sitting between them. Germline assignment: CDR1 MNHEY and CDR2 SVGAGI. Written as DNA, the CDR3 is TGTGCCAGCACTCCGGGTCCAGTCGCCTCTGAGCAGTACTTC. Its protein is CASTPGPVASEQYF.

The chain joins TRBV9 to TRBJ1-1, with TRBD1 as a possible D gene (6 bases). V gave up 3 bases and J gave up 1 base, with 13 bases separating them. The CDR3 loop spans 15 amino acids. CDR1 is SGDLS, CDR2 YYNGEE, per germline. Here the CDR3 reads CASSEGQGRNTEAFF. The CDR3 bases are TGTGCCAGCAGCGAGGGGCAGGGGAGGAACACTGAAGCTTTCTTT. The complete variable domain, with remaining parts taken from reference TRBV9 and TRBJ1-1, reads DSGVTQTPKHLITATGQRVTLRCSPRSGDLSVYWYQQSLDQGLQFLIQYYNGEERAKGNILERFSAQQFPDLHSELNLSSLELGDSALYFCASSEGQGRNTEAFFGQGTRLTVV.

The chain couples TRBV5-8 to TRBJ1-5; D is uncertain. V was pared by 2 bases and J by 1 base, with 7 bases between. The CDR3 runs to 14 residues. Germline CDR1 and CDR2: SGHTS and YDEGEE. The CDR3 is CASSFIGSNQPQHF. For the CDR3, the DNA is TGTGCCAGCAGCTTCATCGGGAGCAATCAGCCCCAGCATTTT.

The chain uses TRBV19 and TRBJ1-3, with 9 bases that match TRBD1. Germline CDR1 and CDR2: LNHDA and SQIVND (reference sequence). V was clipped by 1 base and J by 3 bases; unmatched bases: 4. This CDR3 region has 16 residues. This CDR3 is CASSIAGTGSGNTIYF. The CDR3, as DNA: TGTGCCAGTAGTATAGCGGGGACAGGGAGTGGAAACACCATATATTTT.

This chain links TRBV4-1 with TRBJ2-7; D possibly corresponds to TRBD2 (6 bases). In germline, CDR1 is MGHRA, CDR2 YSYEKL. The CDR3 is 16 amino acids. V was pared by 0 bases and J by 2 bases, with 14 bases between. In nucleotides, the CDR3 is TGCGCCAGCAGCCAAGATCTCCGGGGGAGGACCTACGAGCAGTACTTC. Translation: CASSQDLRGRTYEQYF.

V and J are TRBV30 and TRBJ2-1; tentatively, D is TRBD1 (5 bases). V was pared by 0 bases and J by 5 bases, with 5 bases between. Germline CDR1 GTSNPN, CDR2 SVGIG (reference sequence). The CDR3 spans 12 residues. The CDR3 DNA follows: TGTGCCTGGAGTGTAGGGGACAATGAGCAGTTCTTC. Translated: CAWSVGDNEQFF.

This chain uses TRBV19 with TRBJ2-2, with 7 bases matching TRBD2. The CDR3 loop spans 14 amino acids. The germline gives CDR1 LNHDA, CDR2 SQIVND (reference sequence). V dropped 9 bases and J dropped 0; count of bases not matched to a gene: 4. The CDR3 spells CASSAGPNTGELFF. CDR3 nucleotides: TGTGCCAGCTCAGCGGGACCGAACACCGGGGAGCTGTTTTTT.

J is TRBJ2-2 and V is TRBV28, with D possibly being TRBD2 (6 bases). The CDR3 consists of 15 residues. CDR1 MDHEN and CDR2 SYDVKM come from the germline V gene. V shed 7 bases and J shed 0 bases, with 12 bases lying between them. The CDR3 DNA is TGTGCCAGCACGTCTGGGGGGACGAACACCGGGGAGCTGTTTTTT. As protein: CASTSGGTNTGELFF.

The chain combines TRBV16 with TRBJ2-1, with 10 positions matching TRBD1. The CDR3 length is 16 residues. V shed 2 bases and J 1 base; nucleotides not matched to a gene: 2. Germline assignment: CDR1 KGHSY and CDR2 FQNENV. CDR3 residues: CASSQRTGGSYNEQFF. In nucleotides, the CDR3 is TGTGCCAGCAGCCAAAGGACAGGGGGGTCCTACAATGAGCAGTTCTTC.

This CDR3 reads CASSVRGGSDYREQYF. The CDR3 region has the DNA TGTGCCAGCAGCGTACGCGGCGGGAGTGATTACCGCGAGCAGTACTTC. V is TRBV7-2 and J is TRBJ2-7, with 7 bases aligning to TRBD2. After removal of 5 bases from V and 6 bases from J, the junction contained 16 bases not matched to a gene. Germline loops: CDR1 SGHTA, CDR2 FQGNSA. The CDR3 is 16 amino acids. Looking up the rest from reference TRBV7-2 and TRBJ2-7 gives the full variable domain: GAGVSQSPSNKVTEKGKDVELRCDPISGHTALYWYRQSLGQGLEFLIYFQGNSAPDKSGLPSDRFSAERTGGSVSTLTIQRTQQEDSAVYLCASSVRGGSDYREQYFGPGTRLTVT.

This sequence joins TRBV7-2 and TRBJ1-3, with D possibly TRBD1 on 6 matching bases. The germline V and J ends were trimmed by 5 bases and 1 base, with 12 bases remaining between them. Germline V gene sequence: CDR1 SGHTA, CDR2 FQGNSA. The CDR3 is 15 amino acids. The DNA for the CDR3 is TGTGCCAGCAGCCCTAGCAGGGGATCTGGAAACACCATATATTTT. Translated, it gives CASSPSRGSGNTIYF. Full variable domain (outside the CDR3, taken from reference TRBV7-2 and TRBJ1-3): GAGVSQSPSNKVTEKGKDVELRCDPISGHTALYWYRQSLGQGLEFLIYFQGNSAPDKSGLPSDRFSAERTGGSVSTLTIQRTQQEDSAVYLCASSPSRGSGNTIYFGEGSWLTVV.

This chain links TRBV12-3 or TRBV12-4 with TRBJ1-5; perhaps TRBD1 as D (6 bases). The length of the CDR3 is 13 residues. The V gene lost 4 bases and the J gene lost 7 bases, with 11 bases spanning the gap. CDR3 sequence (DNA): TGTGCCAGCAGTTCAGGGGAGGGACAGCCCCAGCATTTT. Residues: CASSSGEGQPQHF.